These 18 T cell receptor beta chains share one sample of origin, sequenced in a study of memory CD4+ T cells and cytomegalovirus serostatus (dated by TCRdb to between 2019 and 2020). Single viable CD3+CD4+CD8-CD45RO+ cells were sorted as memory CD4+ T cells on a FACSAria II. The method behind the library was the immunoSEQ multiplex PCR assay. TCRdb carries this immuneACCESS record with in-frame sequences only. Its versions omit some clonotypes, under half of them owing to an unresolved V gene in the studies checked, with the rest unexplained. Recorded for this sample are just under 95,000 clones; 75% to 85% of them occurred a single time. The ten largest clones capture approximately 4% of the sample. Material for sequencing was memory CD4+ T cells from blood. These receptors were obtained from an adult in good health and CMV-seropositive.

In regard to this clone: The junction shows a germline mismatch at one end, possibly a read error. Different DNA sequences within this sample yield the same CDR3. This chain links TRBV11-3 with TRBJ1-2, with TRBD1 identical over 7 bases. This CDR3 has 14 residues. Germline V CDR1 and CDR2: SGHNT, YENEEA. The CDR3 coding sequence is TGTGCCAACAGCTTAGCCAGGGGGGTTAATGGCTACACCTTC. This gives the protein CANSLARGVNGYTF.

The rearrangement uses TRBV5-1 and TRBJ2-5; D uncertain. Trimming took off 0 bases at V and 5 bases at J, with 11 bases between the two ends. Germline V gives CDR1 SGHRS, CDR2 YFSETQ. The CDR3 is 14 amino acids. The CDR3 bases are TGCGCCAGCAGCTTGGCCCAGATGGGTGAGACCCAGTACTTC. Its protein product is CASSLAQMGETQYF. The full variable domain, completed using reference TRBV5-1 and TRBJ2-5, is KAGVTQTPRYLIKTRGQQVTLSCSPISGHRSVSWYQQTPGQGLQFLFEYFSETQRNKGNFPGRFSGRQFSNSRSEMNVSTLELGDSALYLCASSLAQMGETQYFGPGTRLLVL.

The chain combines TRBV27 with TRBJ2-5, with 11 bases that match TRBD2. Germline V gene lookup returns CDR1 MNHEY and CDR2 SMNVEV (reference sequence). The CDR3 runs 15 residues. The V and J ends lost 3 bases and 4 bases, in that order; junction bases with no gene match: 4. The CDR3 DNA follows: TGTGCCAGCAGTTTCGTAGCGGGAGGGGGAGAGACCCAGTACTTC. Protein: CASSFVAGGGETQYF.

This rearrangement joins TRBV13 to TRBJ2-1, with 10 bases fitting TRBD2. The CDR3 extends over 15 amino acids. Looked up from germline, CDR1 is PRHDT and CDR2 is FYEKMQ (reference sequence). J lost 6 bases, V lost 5 bases, and 7 bases had no gene match. CDR3 nucleotide sequence: TGTGCCAGCAGCCTACTAGCGGGGAGCGGCAATGAGCAGTTCTTC. Residues: CASSLLAGSGNEQFF.

The J gene is TRBJ2-7, the V gene TRBV7-6; unclear D gene. Trimming pared 0 bases from V and 3 bases from J, leaving 6 bases between. This CDR3 is built from 13 residues. Germline V gives CDR1 SGHVS, CDR2 FNYEAQ. The CDR3 protein is CASSLAPNYEQYF. The CDR3 nucleotides are TGTGCCAGCAGCTTAGCCCCCAACTACGAGCAGTACTTC.

The chain employs TRBV5-6 and TRBJ1-5, with D perhaps TRBD1 (5 bases). The germline CDR1 and CDR2 sequences are SGHDT and YYEEEE. The CDR3 covers 13 residues. The V gene lost 4 bases and the J gene lost 1 base, with 6 bases spanning the gap. CDR3 region: CASSRDSNQPQHF. CDR3 nucleotides: TGTGCCAGCAGCCGGGACAGCAATCAGCCCCAGCATTTT.

The chain employs TRBV7-6 and TRBJ2-5, with D unresolved. Trimming removed 1 base from V and 1 base from J, with 16 bases in between. Germline CDR1 SGHVS, CDR2 FNYEAQ. This CDR3 contains 17 residues. Here the CDR3 reads CASSLGISSEPQETQYF. CDR3 coding DNA: TGTGCCAGCAGCTTAGGCATCTCGAGCGAACCCCAAGAGACCCAGTACTTC.

CDR3: CASSPQVRGTQYF. CDR3 coding DNA: TGTGCCAGCAGTCCCCAAGTCAGGGGGACCCAGTACTTC. V gene TRBV28 combines with J gene TRBJ2-5, with D possibly being TRBD1 (6 bases). V lost 5 bases, J lost 7 bases, and 14 bases lay in between. Per germline, CDR1 MDHEN and CDR2 SYDVKM. The CDR3 is 13 amino acids.

The J gene is TRBJ2-1, the V gene TRBV5-1; 11 nucleotides match TRBD1. Germline loops: CDR1 SGHRS, CDR2 YFSETQ. The ends lost 6 bases at V and 7 bases at J; junction bases unmatched: 12. CDR3 length: 16 residues. The CDR3 here is CASTFERTGGGNEQFF. CDR3 DNA sequence: TGCGCCAGCACCTTCGAACGGACAGGGGGCGGGAATGAGCAGTTCTTC.

The V gene is TRBV7-2, the J gene TRBJ2-7; 10 positions match TRBD2. This CDR3 is built from 15 residues. V lost 3 bases and J lost 3; bases outside the gene matches: 5. Germline V CDR1 and CDR2: SGHTA, FQGNSA. The chain's CDR3 is CASSFLLAGVYEQYF. The CDR3 bases are TGTGCCAGCAGCTTTCTCCTAGCGGGAGTCTACGAGCAGTACTTC.

The chain is built from TRBV7-2 and TRBJ2-1; unclear D gene. The germline CDR1 and CDR2 sequences are SGHTA and FQGNSA. The CDR3 extends over 16 amino acids. Trimming stripped 6 bases from V and 0 bases from J, with 15 bases between. The CDR3 region is CASSRTTLVSYNEQFF. The CDR3, as DNA: TGTGCCAGCAGTCGAACTACCCTCGTCTCCTACAATGAGCAGTTCTTC.

V is TRBV19 and J is TRBJ1-5; maybe TRBD1 (6 bases). Germline V gene sequence: CDR1 LNHDA, CDR2 SQIVND (reference sequence). V lost 4 bases, J lost 1 base, and 14 bases lay in between. The length of the CDR3 is 16 residues. The CDR3 sequence is CASSSVTGGSNQPQHF. In nucleotides, the CDR3 is TGTGCCAGTAGTAGCGTGACAGGCGGGAGCAATCAGCCCCAGCATTTT.

This clone was counted a few times. The V call is TRBV5-6, the J call TRBJ1-1; 7 bases agree with TRBD1. CDR1 and CDR2 (germline): SGHDT, YYEEEE. CDR3 length: 13 residues. V lost 6 bases to trimming and J lost 8 bases; unmatched junction nucleotides: 10. The CDR3 DNA is TGTGCCAGCATTCTACAGGGACAGATCGAAGCTTTCTTT. Translated: CASILQGQIEAFF.

The V gene is TRBV2, the J gene TRBJ1-5; 10 bases are a match to TRBD1. In germline, CDR1 is SNHLY, CDR2 FYNNEI. V was clipped by 4 bases and J by 2 bases; unmatched bases: 2. The CDR3 covers 15 residues. In nucleotides, the CDR3 is TGTGCCAGCAGTGGAGGACAGGGGGGCAATCAGCCCCAGCATTTT. Translated: CASSGGQGGNQPQHF.

J is TRBJ2-7 and V is TRBV19; perhaps TRBD2 as D (5 bases). CDR1 is LNHDA and CDR2 is SQIVND in the germline V gene (reference sequence). This CDR3 contains 14 residues. Trimming removed 1 base from V and 6 bases from J, with 13 bases in between. The chain's CDR3 is CASSIAGGTVEQYF. CDR3 coding DNA: TGTGCCAGTAGTATAGCCGGAGGAACGGTCGAGCAGTACTTC.

J is TRBJ1-2 and V is TRBV6-6; D uncertain. The CDR3 extends over 13 amino acids. V lost 7 bases and J lost 7, with 16 bases in between. Germline lookup yields CDR1 MNHNY and CDR2 SVGAGI (reference sequence). The CDR3: CASTPAALSGYTF. Here the CDR3 DNA reads TGTGCCAGCACCCCGGCGGCTCTCTCTGGCTACACCTTC.

The chain carries TRBV6-1 and TRBJ1-5; the match to TRBD1 covers 9 bases. Germline V gene data show CDR1 as MNHNS and CDR2 as SASEGT. The CDR3 has 15 amino acids. J lost 9 bases, V lost 10 bases, and 16 bases had no gene match. CDR3 in DNA: TGTGCCACATACCGGGACAGGGATGGTTATGGGCCCCAGCATTTT. It yields the protein CATYRDRDGYGPQHF.

A few counts support this clone. The rearrangement joins TRBV7-2 to TRBJ2-1; TRBD1 agrees at 9 bases. V gave up 5 bases and J gave up 5 bases; unmatched junction bases: 7. Germline V gene data show CDR1 as SGHTA and CDR2 as FQGNSA. The CDR3 extends over 15 amino acids. CDR3 protein: CASSPGQGSHNEQFF. The CDR3 DNA reads as TGTGCCAGCAGCCCTGGACAGGGGTCCCACAATGAGCAGTTCTTC.